Sequencing of this TCR beta chain was carried out in a study of cytomegalovirus exposure and HLA in healthy donors (dated by TCRdb to about 2017). Regarding the research as a whole: An earlier analysis of about 560 of the donors reported over 250 Gb of sequence data and 90 million to 120 million unique TCR beta sequences obtained from roughly 170 million T cells. Rather than using new phenotypic data, the later analysis identified candidate immune exposures from TCR beta sequences and from how often those sequences occurred across donors. In a later genetic analysis, genome-wide SNP genotypes for about 65% of the roughly 670 donors were used, and that subset was treated as a discovery cohort. Typing coverage differed by locus: A, B, C, DRB1 and DQB1 were typed in about 620-640 donors, DQA1 in about 510, DPA1 in around 600, and DPB1 in about 450. Every repertoire in the discovery cohort had been generated on one and the same sequencing platform. The T cell repertoires of about 700 subjects were profiled by immunosequencing and related to cytomegalovirus serostatus. A later analysis re-analyzed previously published TCR beta repertoires from 660 or so donors and added high-resolution HLA genotyping to study TCR occurrence patterns. Because of strong linkage in the cohort, roughly 5 DR-DQ haplotypes were treated as single units for association and clustering. Donor age, sex, ethnicity and CMV serostatus were collected together with the repertoire data. Besides the first cohort of 666 subjects, a separate validation cohort made up of roughly 120 different subjects was used. Of the 300 to 500 genotyped donors, 80% to 90% were placed in the genetic ancestry cluster associated with self-reported Caucasian donors. Among roughly 400 genotyped donors of the cohort, an average of around 250,000 unique TCR beta nucleotide sequences was sequenced per donor, of which about 18% were non-productive. In an earlier analysis of more than 550 of the donors, high-throughput TCR beta sequencing was used to judge whether each TCR beta V gene segment behaved as functional or pseudogenic. Approximately 300 gigabases of sequencing data and roughly 80 million unique TCR sequences made up an early release that covered several hundred HLA-typed donors. To predict cytomegalovirus infection status, the study combined high-throughput TCR immunosequencing, statistical association of individual TCRs with disease status, and machine learning. HLA typing included class I and class II loci at four-digit resolution. The study was designed to test whether signatures of past pathogen exposure could be identified by cataloging public T cell receptors.

On this clone itself: This receptor's antigen is unknown.

General conclusions and limits of the study: About 17 rarely observed V segments, including chromosome 9 orphons, were excluded from the earlier analysis of about 600 of the donors because counts were too low. In a later analysis, several top co-occurrence clusters were reported to appear linked to parvovirus B19, influenza, CMV and Epstein-Barr virus. According to a later analysis, most CMV-associated TCR beta chains appeared to be HLA-restricted, and the HLA associations seemed to be driven largely by CMV exposure. A cluster of highly shared sequence variants was judged likely to be a technical artifact of the sequencing pipeline. In vitro tests confirmed that a few of the cytomegalovirus-associated TCR beta chains recognize cytomegalovirus antigens. Because some donors lacked HLA typing at each locus, the association tests relied only on the typed subset. In a later analysis, more than 15,000 TCR beta sequences were associated with specific HLA alleles at a false discovery rate of 0.05. V-gene and J-gene trimming of TCR beta chains was associated with a missense DCLRE1C variant in a later genetic analysis, and the association was replicated in an independent cohort. Roughly uniform sequencing depth across donors was assumed in presence/absence analyses, although this assumption may not hold. The authors suggested that the approach could potentially be extended to other disease states and immunological phenotypes. Compared with equally common non-associated chains, HLA-associated TCR beta chains in a later analysis were more clonally expanded and had lower generation probabilities. A later genetic analysis reported fewer N-insertions in productive TCRs among donors in an Asian-associated ancestry cluster than the roughly 620-donor mean. In an earlier analysis of approximately 600 of the donors, most TCR beta V segments were observed in productive rearrangements about 90% or about 30% of the time, broadly matching IMGT annotations. While some public TCRs were present in many individuals, most TCR sequences turned up only very rarely across donors. The study gave a list of 150 to 200 TCR beta chains associated with cytomegalovirus. Strong co-occurrence of HLA alleles, especially DR and DQ, made assigning TCR associations to individual alleles difficult. Some IMGT-functional V segments, including TRBV6-2 and TRBV6-3, could not be told apart with the 87-base-pair reads, so those segments were excluded. Only TCR beta chains were sequenced in this cohort, and the absence of alpha or paired-chain data limited detectable features. Correlated functional status among segregating V segments might be attributable to linkage disequilibrium, but an unknown experimental factor could not be ruled out. For the cohort, immune exposure information was limited to CMV serostatus. In both the original and validation cohorts, the classifier was reported to diagnose cytomegalovirus status with high specificity and sensitivity. A further reported finding was that TCR beta sequences accurately predicted the HLA-A and HLA-B alleles for most subjects in the first cohort. A later analysis found that TCR association rates varied across HLA loci, with DRB1 alleles showing the most associated TCRs and HLA-C alleles the fewest.

Libraries were prepared through the immunoSEQ multiplex PCR assay. A mixture of 60 forward primers for TCR Vbeta segments and 13 reverse primers for TCR Jbeta segments was used in the multiplex PCR. The CDR3 region of rearranged TCR beta genes was amplified from genomic DNA with a multiplex PCR assay. The Illumina HiSeq System was used to sequence the amplified TCR beta libraries as 87-base-pair reads. The authors' pipeline ran thus. A later analysis counted about 80 million unique TCR beta chains across the 550 to 700 repertoires, and 9 million to 14 million of these chains were shared by at least two donors. A nearest-neighbor algorithm error-corrected the raw reads and collapsed the reads into unique sequences, merging closely related sequences to remove PCR and sequencing errors. Alignment of CDR3 sequences to IMGT reference sequences was used to assign V, D and J gene segments. For a sequence to be retained, a match of at least six nucleotides was required to both a V gene segment and a J gene segment. Rearrangements were called productive when the CDR3 lacked stop codons and stayed in frame with V and J; all others were non-productive. Following IMGT convention, CDR3 was defined as the stretch from the second conserved V-encoded cysteine to the conserved J-encoded phenylalanine. Sequences without an unambiguous match to a single V gene segment were excluded from the earlier analysis of about 600 of the donors. In an earlier analysis of more than 500 of the donors, a V segment was called functional when productive rearrangements were above 56.7%, and segregating when the standard deviation between donors exceeded 5%. A statistical classification framework was developed to diagnose cytomegalovirus status using the catalog of TCR beta chain sequences. In a later analysis, V and J genes were assigned by comparing TCR nucleotide sequences against IMGT/GENE-DB human TR gene sequences. The TCRdist pipeline was used in a later analysis to assign CDR3 sequences and most-parsimonious VDJ recombination scenarios. A later analysis defined each TCR beta chain by its CDR3 amino acid sequence plus V-gene family, and excluded reads lacking a unique V-gene family. A later analysis removed 500 to 600 highly shared, low-generation-probability nucleotide sequences to deal with suspected cross-contamination and a sequencing artifact. For each public chain, a later analysis derived a clonal expansion index from normalized ranks of inferred template counts within each repertoire. In a later analysis, generation probabilities were computed using a VDJ recombination model fitted to out-of-frame rearrangements, and the results were checked against IGoR. In a later analysis, hypergeometric tests were used to score TCR-TCR, TCR-HLA and TCR-CMV co-occurrence, with a repertoire-size bias correction applied to TCR pairs. In a later analysis, false discovery rates were estimated by permuting HLA or CMV assignments 20 times. In a later analysis, co-occurring TCRs were grouped using DBSCAN, and TCRdist sequence similarity was added for clustering within HLA-allele-positive subsets. Repertoires with fewer than 30,000 or more than 120,000 public chains were left out of co-occurrence clustering, as were five repertoires with anomalous nucleotide sharing. TCRdb obtained this table from immuneACCESS and retained in-frame rearrangements with V and J assigned. These tables miss some clones; where compared with another copy, unresolved V genes account for less than half of the shortfall, and the remainder is unexplained. V and J calls and clone size are as listed in that table; D and trimming were resolved from the DNA. The table for this sample records 85,000 to 110,000 clones. The leading ten clones occupy about 3% of the sample.

At the junction V is shortened by 6 bases and J by 4 bases; bases outside the gene matches: 4. Spanning cysteine to phenylalanine, the CDR3 consists of 15 amino acids. Only the CDR3 portion is preserved as DNA: 45 bases, with reading frame beginning at the first base. The germline V gene supplies CDR1 MNHEY and CDR2 SVGAGI. In total, roughly 670 healthy bone marrow donors made up the cohort. All cohort members were sampled while nominally healthy, although unrecorded immune exposures were likely present. The donor was CMV seronegative and belonged to the group of roughly 330 seronegative cohort members. Every donor gave a peripheral blood sample, and the peripheral blood mononuclear cells from that sample were used for TCR beta sequencing. The Qiagen DNeasy Blood Extraction Kit was used to extract genomic DNA from the blood cell samples.

The receptor was derived from a man aged 35 to 55 in good health and CMV-seronegative. Sequenced: PBMCs. This sequence uses TRBV6-5 and TRBJ2-5, with 14 bases matching TRBD2. The DNA sequence reads TGTGCCAGCAGGAGAGGGACTAGCGGGAGAGAGACCCAGTACTTC. It is translated as CASRRGTSGRETQYF.